This T cell receptor beta chain emerged from a study of T cells after yellow fever vaccination. It was through 5'RACE template switching that TCR cDNA was made, with a universal primer site and UMIs added. TCRdb passed the 5' RACE reads through MiXCR, listing each CDR3 protein once. In the table there are hundreds of thousands of distinct CDR3 sequences, around 12% of which are singletons. Study results and caveats: At 95% to 98% for CD4 and over 80% for CD8, most primary-vaccination clones showed up again after the booster.

This clonotype was seen a handful of times. Its antigen is unknown. Specimen: PBMCs, collected on the day of the yellow fever booster vaccination. The sequence derives from a man aged 25-45 years who received the YFV17D yellow fever vaccine.

The CDR3 loop is CASSPQGRPNEQFF. CDR3 nucleotide sequence: TGTGCCAGCAGCCCCCAGGGCCGACCCAATGAGCAGTTCTTC. J is TRBJ2-1 and V is TRBV12-3 or TRBV12-4; D is possibly TRBD1 (5 bases). The V gene lost 6 bases and the J gene lost 6 bases, with 15 bases spanning the gap. This CDR3 is 14 amino acids long.